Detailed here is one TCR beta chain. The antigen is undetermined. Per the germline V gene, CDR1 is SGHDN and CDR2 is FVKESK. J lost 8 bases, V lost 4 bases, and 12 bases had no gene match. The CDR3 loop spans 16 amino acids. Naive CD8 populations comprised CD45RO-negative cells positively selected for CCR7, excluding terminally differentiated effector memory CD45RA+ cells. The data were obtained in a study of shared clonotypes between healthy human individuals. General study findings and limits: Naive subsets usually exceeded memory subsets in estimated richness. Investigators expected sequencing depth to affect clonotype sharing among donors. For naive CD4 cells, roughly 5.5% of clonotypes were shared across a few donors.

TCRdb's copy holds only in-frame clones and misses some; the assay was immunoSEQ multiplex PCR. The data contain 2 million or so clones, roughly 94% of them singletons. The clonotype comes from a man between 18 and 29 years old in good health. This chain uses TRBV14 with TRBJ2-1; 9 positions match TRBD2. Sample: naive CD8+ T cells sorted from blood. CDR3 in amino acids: CASSPWVAGVIDEQFF. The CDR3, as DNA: TGTGCCAGCAGCCCTTGGGTAGCGGGAGTGATCGATGAGCAGTTCTTC.